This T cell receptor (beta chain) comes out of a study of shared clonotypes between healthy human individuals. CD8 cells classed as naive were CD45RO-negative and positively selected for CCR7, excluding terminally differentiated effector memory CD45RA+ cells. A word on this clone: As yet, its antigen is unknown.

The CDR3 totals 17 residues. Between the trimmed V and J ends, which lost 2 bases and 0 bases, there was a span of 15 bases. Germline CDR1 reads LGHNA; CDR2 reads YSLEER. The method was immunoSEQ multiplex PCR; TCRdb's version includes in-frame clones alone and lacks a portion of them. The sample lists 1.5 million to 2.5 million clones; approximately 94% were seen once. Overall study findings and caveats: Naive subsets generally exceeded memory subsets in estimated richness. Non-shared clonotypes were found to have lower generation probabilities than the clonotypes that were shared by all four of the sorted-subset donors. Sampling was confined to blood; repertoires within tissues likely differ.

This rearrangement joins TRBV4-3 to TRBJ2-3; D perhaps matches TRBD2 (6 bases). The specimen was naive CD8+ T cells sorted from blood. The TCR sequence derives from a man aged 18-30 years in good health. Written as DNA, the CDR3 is TGCGCCAGCAGCCAACCTGGACTATCTGCTAGCACAGATACGCAGTATTTT. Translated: CASSQPGLSASTDTQYF.